This T cell receptor (beta chain) was recovered during a study of T-cell memory formation after mild COVID-19. Study results and caveats: Pre-infection memory carried some responding clones, suggesting that cross-reactive memory joined. CD4+ contracting clones were found mainly in CM and EM, and CD8+ ones in EMRA. Whether second-wave clones peaking at day 37 were SARS-CoV-2 specific went unconfirmed.

One entry per CDR3 protein, called by TCRdb with MiXCR from the 5' RACE reads. Found here are about 290,000 distinct CDR3 sequences, approximately 15% of them singletons; the top ten hold more than 20%. V lost 8 bases and J lost 6; bases outside the gene matches: 7. The CDR3 runs 13 residues. Germline CDR1 reads LGHNA; CDR2 reads YNFKEQ. This clonotype was observed a few times. Its antigen is not known. V gene TRBV4-2 combines with J gene TRBJ2-4, with 7 bases identical to TRBD2. The TCR was taken from a man aged 18 to 35 who had mild COVID-19 (a few samples of this study predate the infection). Cell type and time point are not known. The sample was PBMCs or a T cell subset sorted from them (not recorded which). CDR3 DNA: TGTGCCAGCCTGGGGGGGGGAAGAAACATTCAGTACTTC. Translating it yields CASLGGGRNIQYF.